A single sample is the source of the 27 T cell receptor beta chains below, sequenced in a study of T cells in Graves' hyperthyroidism and ophthalmopathy. Using RNA transcripts as the source, TCR beta CDR3 regions were amplified. Primed by the HTBI set, a first-round RT-PCR was run on the TCR CDR3. MiXCR, applied by TCRdb to the multiplex PCR reads, yields one record per CDR3 protein. The table lists some 400,000 distinct CDR3 sequences, roughly 13% of them singletons. Sequencing was carried out using blood. The receptors were sampled from a man aged 25 to 40 with Graves' hyperthyroidism that later progressed to Graves' ophthalmopathy.

In regard to this clonotype: A much larger clone is a single base away; this may be a read error. The rearrangement links TRBV7-2 to TRBJ1-2, with D possibly TRBD1 on 5 matching bases. Germline assignment: CDR1 SGHTA and CDR2 FQGNSA. This CDR3 has 13 residues. V was shortened by 4 bases and J by 5 bases, with 11 bases between the two germline ends. The CDR3 protein is CTSSSRDGYGYTF. CDR3 in DNA: TGTACCAGCAGCTCCCGGGACGGGTATGGCTACACCTTC.

This clonotype was observed a handful of times. The J gene is TRBJ2-2, the V gene TRBV4-1; a weak D match, TRBD1 (6 bases). The germline CDR1 and CDR2 sequences are MGHRA and YSYEKL. The V gene lost 3 bases and the J gene lost 6 bases, with 11 bases spanning the gap. The CDR3 extends over 14 amino acids. CDR3 sequence reads: CASSQPRTAGELFF. CDR3 nucleotides: TGCGCCAGCAGCCAGCCCAGGACAGCCGGGGAGCTGTTTTTT.

This clonotype appeared many times. The chain has TRBV27 and TRBJ1-2; D unresolved. The V end was cut by 5 bases, the J end by 4 bases, with 11 bases between. The CDR3 has 13 amino acids. The V gene's germline CDR1 is MNHEY and CDR2 SMNVEV (reference sequence). CDR3 in DNA: TGTGCCAGCAGTCCCCGAGCGGTCTATGGCTACACCTTC. Protein: CASSPRAVYGYTF.

In its sample, this clonotype was seen a few times. The chain is built from TRBV3-1 and TRBJ1-2, with TRBD1 matching over 8 bases. Unmatched junction bases numbered 9, after V lost 1 base and J lost 8 bases. The germline V gene encodes CDR1 LGHDT and CDR2 YNNKEL (reference sequence). The CDR3 contains 15 residues. The CDR3 DNA reads as TGTGCCAGCAGCCAAGCCTGGACAGGGACCAAAGGCTACACCTTC. Amino acid sequence: CASSQAWTGTKGYTF.

This chain uses TRBV2 with TRBJ1-5, with 8 nucleotides matching TRBD2. The assigned J gene may be wrong: the sequence end matches TRBJ2-3 better. CDR1 and CDR2 (germline): SNHLY, FYNNEI. The CDR3 runs to 16 residues. The CDR3 DNA sequence: TGTGCCAGGAGCCGATCGGGGGGGGTTGGCAATCAGCCCCAGTATTTT. Protein product: CARSRSGGVGNQPQYF.

This clonotype was detected ten times or more. The rearrangement links TRBV5-1 to TRBJ2-7; D is perhaps TRBD1 or TRBD2 (5 bases each). Trimming pared 0 bases from V and 0 bases from J, leaving 7 bases between. CDR3 length equals 14 residues. CDR1 SGHRS and CDR2 YFSETQ come from the germline V gene. CDR3 DNA: TGCGCCAGCAGCTTGGAGGGGACCTCCTACGAGCAGTACTTC. This gives the protein CASSLEGTSYEQYF.

This clonotype was found a few times. This chain connects TRBV7-6 to TRBJ1-2, with a possible D match to TRBD1 (5 bases). This CDR3 region has 13 residues. Between the trimmed V and J ends, which lost 5 bases and 4 bases, there was a span of 11 bases. CDR1 is SGHVS, CDR2 FNYEAQ, per germline. CDR3 in amino acids: CASSRGNSYGYTF. The CDR3 bases are TGTGCCAGCAGCCGGGGGAATTCCTATGGCTACACCTTC.

The chain has TRBV5-1 and TRBJ2-3; possible D gene TRBD1, 5 bases. Trimming left V 5 bases short and J 0 bases short, with 10 bases between. The CDR3 loop spans 14 amino acids. The germline gives CDR1 SGHRS, CDR2 YFSETQ. In DNA form, the CDR3 reads TGCGCCAGCAGAAGACAGCCTAGCACAGATACGCAGTATTTT. Translated: CASRRQPSTDTQYF.

The J gene is TRBJ1-2, the V gene TRBV20-1; tentative D call: TRBD1 (5 bases). The CDR3 extends over 15 amino acids. Between the trimmed V and J ends, which lost 0 bases and 4 bases, there was a span of 15 bases. Germline V gene data show CDR1 as DFQATT and CDR2 as SNEGSKA (reference sequence). CDR3 loop: CSARDFTGLTYGYTF. The CDR3 DNA reads as TGCAGTGCTAGAGATTTTACAGGTCTAACCTATGGCTACACCTTC.

With regard to this clonotype: This may be a read error, as it is one base from a much larger clone. The genes are TRBV28 and TRBJ2-3; 10 nucleotides agree with TRBD2. The CDR3 runs to 15 residues. Germline CDR1 reads MDHEN; CDR2 reads SYDVKM. Here the CDR3 reads CASSFIAGGTDAQYF. CDR3 DNA sequence: TGTGCCAGCAGTTTTATAGCGGGGGGTACAGATGCGCAGTATTTT.

This chain uses TRBV28 with TRBJ2-7, with D uncertain. Germline CDR1 is MDHEN and CDR2 is SYDVKM. The germline V and J ends were trimmed by 6 bases and 2 bases, with 11 bases remaining between them. The CDR3 is made up of 13 amino acids. CDR3 protein: CASRPGRPYEQYF. As DNA, the CDR3 is TGTGCCAGCAGACCCGGACGTCCCTACGAGCAGTACTTC. The full variable domain, rest sourced from reference TRBV28 and TRBJ2-7, is DVKVTQSSRYLVKRTGEKVFLECVQDMDHENMFWYRQDPGLGLRLIYFSYDVKMKEKGDIPEGYSVSREKKERFSLILESASTNQTSMYLCASRPGRPYEQYFGPGTRLTVT.

This sequence joins TRBV7-9 and TRBJ1-6; D perhaps matches TRBD1 (5 bases). Between the trimmed V and J ends, which lost 5 bases and 1 base, there was a span of 12 bases. This CDR3 is 16 amino acids long. Germline V gene sequence: CDR1 SEHNR, CDR2 FQNEAQ (reference sequence). Written as DNA, the CDR3 is TGTGCCAGCAGCCTTGCCAAGGGGTCCTATAATTCACCCCTCCACTTT. Protein product: CASSLAKGSYNSPLHF. Full variable domain (rest looked up from reference TRBV7-9 and TRBJ1-6): DTGVSQNPRHKITKRGQNVTFRCDPISEHNRLYWYRQTLGQGPEFLTYFQNEAQLEKSRLLSDRFSAERPKGSFSTLEIQRTEQGDSAMYLCASSLAKGSYNSPLHFGNGTRLTVT.

This clonotype was seen a handful of times. The chain combines TRBV29-1 with TRBJ2-1, with TRBD2 as a possible D gene (7 bases). The CDR3 has 13 residues. With 3 bases removed from V and 8 bases from J, the gap between germline ends came to 14 bases. CDR1 is SQVTM, CDR2 ANQGSEA, per germline. The CDR3 loop is CSVDGGGGHEQFF. CDR3 DNA: TGCAGCGTTGATGGGGGGGGGGGGCATGAGCAGTTCTTC.

Many counts were recorded for this clonotype. The chain carries TRBV29-1 and TRBJ1-2; weak D call: TRBD1 (5 bases). Looked up from germline, CDR1 is SQVTM and CDR2 is ANQGSEA. V lost 6 bases and J 3 bases, leaving 14 bases between the germline ends. The CDR3 runs 13 residues. The CDR3 spells CSVEGTSDYGYTF. CDR3 sequence (DNA): TGCAGCGTAGAGGGGACTTCAGACTATGGCTACACCTTC.

This clonotype was recorded a few times. CDR3 in amino acids: CASSDWTRGYGYTF. CDR3 coding DNA: TGTGCCAGCAGTGATTGGACAAGAGGCTATGGCTACACCTTC. This chain links TRBV25-1 with TRBJ1-2; maybe TRBD1 (5 bases). This CDR3 is 14 amino acids long. From germline, CDR1 is MGHDK and CDR2 SYGVNS. Trimming took off 3 bases at V and 4 bases at J, with 12 bases between the two ends.

The CDR3 sequence: CASSNQSGRDQPQHF. CDR3 DNA sequence: TGTGCCAGTAGTAATCAGTCAGGGCGGGATCAGCCCCAGCATTTT. This chain connects TRBV19 to TRBJ1-5; D may be TRBD1 (5 bases). Germline loops: CDR1 LNHDA, CDR2 SQIVND (reference sequence). Trimming took off 4 bases at V and 5 bases at J, with 15 bases between the two ends. The CDR3 contains 15 residues.

The chain couples TRBV3-1 to TRBJ2-5; TRBD1 aligns across 9 bases. The germline V gene has CDR1 LGHDT and CDR2 YNNKEL (reference sequence). The CDR3 has 15 residues. Unmatched junction bases numbered 8, after V lost 4 bases and J lost 5 bases. The CDR3 region has the DNA TGTGCCAGCAGCCGCGGACAGGGGTATGGGGAGACCCAGTACTTC. Translated: CASSRGQGYGETQYF.

This clonotype was counted between two and nine times. This chain connects TRBV24-1 to TRBJ2-1, with D possibly being TRBD2 (6 bases). The CDR3 has 15 residues. Per the germline V gene, CDR1 is KGHDR and CDR2 is SFDVKD. The V end lost 7 bases, the J end lost 5 bases, and 17 bases lay between the germline ends. The CDR3 is CATRGRGAWDNEQFF. The CDR3 region has the DNA TGTGCCACCAGGGGGCGGGGCGCTTGGGACAATGAGCAGTTCTTC.

The table lists this clonotype with many counts. This chain connects TRBV6-1 to TRBJ1-1; D may be TRBD1 (5 bases). Trimming took off 3 bases at V and 2 bases at J, with 13 bases between the two ends. CDR1 MNHNS and CDR2 SASEGT come from the germline V gene. The CDR3 covers 15 residues. CDR3: CASSEVQGINTEAFF. The CDR3 DNA reads as TGTGCCAGCAGTGAGGTTCAGGGTATAAACACTGAAGCTTTCTTT.

This clonotype was counted many times. The rearrangement links TRBV12-3 or TRBV12-4 to TRBJ2-3; 7 nucleotides agree with TRBD1. The CDR3 has 14 residues. J lost 6 bases, V lost 7 bases, and 10 bases had no gene match. CDR3 region: CASTRDSLTDTQYF. The CDR3 region has the DNA TGTGCCAGCACCAGGGACAGCCTCACGGATACGCAGTATTTT.

The table lists this clonotype with many counts. The chain uses TRBV3-1 and TRBJ2-3; the match to TRBD2 covers 7 bases. The V gene's germline CDR1 is LGHDT and CDR2 YNNKEL (reference sequence). The CDR3 runs to 16 residues. V was clipped by 1 base and J by 2 bases; unmatched bases: 6. The CDR3 is CASSQVRDYYTDTQYF. As DNA, the CDR3 is TGTGCCAGCAGCCAAGTACGGGACTACTACACAGATACGCAGTATTTT.

This clonotype was recorded many times. The gene calls are TRBV12-3 or TRBV12-4 and TRBJ1-2; tentatively, D is TRBD1 (6 bases). CDR3 size: 13 residues. V was trimmed by 6 bases and J by 6 bases, leaving 14 bases between them. The CDR3 is CASSPQGINGYTF. In DNA, the CDR3 is TGTGCCAGCAGCCCTCAGGGGATTAATGGCTACACCTTC.

This clonotype was seen ten or more times. The genes are TRBV5-1 and TRBJ2-7; TRBD1 or TRBD2 may be the D gene (5 bases each). The V and J ends lost 3 bases and 0 bases respectively, with 16 bases between them. The CDR3 loop spans 16 amino acids. Germline V gene lookup returns CDR1 SGHRS and CDR2 YFSETQ. The CDR3: CASSYGTAGSSYEQYF. The CDR3 region has the DNA TGCGCCAGCAGCTATGGAACCGCAGGGAGCTCCTACGAGCAGTACTTC.

The DNA for the CDR3 is TGCAGCGCCCGGGAAACAGGGAGGTTGAGTTCTGGGGCCAACGTCCTGACTTTC. It yields the protein CSARETGRLSSGANVLTF. The V gene is TRBV29-1, the J gene TRBJ2-6, with D perhaps TRBD1 or TRBD2 (6 bases each). The V and J ends lost 7 bases and 1 base respectively, with 23 bases between them. The germline V gene encodes CDR1 SQVTM and CDR2 ANQGSEA. The CDR3 is 18 residues long.

This chain uses TRBV5-1 with TRBJ1-4, with 11 bases lining up with TRBD1. Germline V gene data show CDR1 as SGHRS and CDR2 as YFSETQ. V was clipped by 6 bases and J by 7 bases; unmatched bases: 8. The CDR3 is made up of 15 amino acids. The CDR3 coding sequence is TGCGCCAGCAACTTAGGGACAGGGGGTCGTGAAAAACTGTTTTTT. Its translation is CASNLGTGGREKLFF.

Ten or more counts support this clonotype. The V gene is TRBV24-1, the J gene TRBJ1-5, with a weak D call TRBD1 (6 bases). Trimming took off 3 bases at V and 6 bases at J, with 11 bases between the two ends. CDR1 and CDR2 (germline): KGHDR, SFDVKD. This CDR3 spans 14 amino acids. The CDR3 nucleotides read TGTGCCACCAGTGATACTACAGGGCTTCAGCCCCAGCATTTT. It translates to CATSDTTGLQPQHF.

The chain combines TRBV6-1 with TRBJ2-2, with no clear D. The CDR3 has 14 residues. The germline V gene has CDR1 MNHNS and CDR2 SASEGT. The V and J ends lost 5 bases and 2 bases respectively, with 9 bases between them. CDR3 loop: CASSLRENTGELFF. In nucleotides, the CDR3 is TGTGCCAGCAGTTTAAGGGAAAACACCGGGGAGCTGTTTTTT.